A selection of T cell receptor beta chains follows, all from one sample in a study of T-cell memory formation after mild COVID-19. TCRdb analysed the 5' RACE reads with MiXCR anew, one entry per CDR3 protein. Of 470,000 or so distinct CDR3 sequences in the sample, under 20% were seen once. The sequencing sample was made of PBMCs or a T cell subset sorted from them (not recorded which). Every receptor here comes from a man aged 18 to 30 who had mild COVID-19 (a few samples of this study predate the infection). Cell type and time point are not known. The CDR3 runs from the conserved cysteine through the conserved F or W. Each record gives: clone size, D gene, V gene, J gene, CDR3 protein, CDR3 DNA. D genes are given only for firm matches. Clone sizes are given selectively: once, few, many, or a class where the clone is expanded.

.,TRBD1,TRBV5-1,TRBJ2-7,CASSKQGNWPSYEQYF,TGCGCCAGCAGCAAACAGGGGAATTGGCCATCCTACGAGCAGTACTTC
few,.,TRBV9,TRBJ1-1,CASSADVRVSGTEAFF,TGTGCCAGCAGCGCGGACGTGAGAGTATCGGGCACTGAAGCTTTCTTT
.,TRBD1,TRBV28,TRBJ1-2,CASSLSDRGYYGYTF,TGTGCCAGCAGTTTATCCGACAGGGGGTACTATGGCTACACCTTC
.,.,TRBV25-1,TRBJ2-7,CASRPGDAYEQYF,TGTGCCAGCCGACCAGGAGACGCCTACGAGCAGTACTTC
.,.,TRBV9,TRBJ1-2,CASSVSSGVYGYTF,TGTGCCAGCAGCGTATCTTCTGGGGTCTATGGCTACACCTTC
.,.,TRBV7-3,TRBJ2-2,CASSLNGGLVTGELFF,TGTGCCAGCAGCTTAAACGGGGGGCTAGTCACCGGGGAGCTGTTTTTT
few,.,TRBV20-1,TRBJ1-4,CSARGAGLDEKLFF,TGCAGTGCTAGAGGGGCAGGGTTGGATGAAAAACTGTTTTTT
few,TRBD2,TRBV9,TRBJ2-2,CASSVDGLAAGELFF,TGTGCCAGCAGCGTAGATGGACTAGCGGCCGGGGAGCTGTTTTTT
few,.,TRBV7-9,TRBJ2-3,CASSPPGGVGPDTQYF,TGTGCCAGCAGCCCGCCAGGCGGGGTAGGCCCAGATACGCAGTATTTT
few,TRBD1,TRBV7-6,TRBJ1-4,CASSRRQGGDEKLFF,TGTGCCAGCAGCCGCCGACAGGGTGGTGATGAAAAACTGTTTTTT
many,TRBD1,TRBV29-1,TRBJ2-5,CSIGTGVISETQYF,TGCAGCATAGGGACAGGGGTAATTTCGGAGACCCAGTACTTC
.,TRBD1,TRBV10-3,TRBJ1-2,CAISEPGTEYYGYTF,TGTGCCATCAGTGAGCCCGGGACAGAATACTATGGCTACACCTTC
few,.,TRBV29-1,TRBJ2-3,CSVAPGGRQYF,TGCAGCGTTGCCCCCGGGGGGCGTCAGTATTTT
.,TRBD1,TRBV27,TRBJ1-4,CASRGQAYEKLFF,TGTGCCAGCAGAGGACAGGCTTATGAAAAACTGTTTTTT
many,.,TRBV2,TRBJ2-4,CASSDGLAKNIQYF,TGTGCCAGCAGTGACGGACTAGCCAAAAACATTCAGTACTTC
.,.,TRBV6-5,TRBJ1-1,CAAEGRGTRGEAFF,TGTGCCGCAGAGGGGAGGGGGACGCGTGGTGAAGCTTTCTTT
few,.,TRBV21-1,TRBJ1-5,CASSTRDRVMYQPQHF,TGTGCCAGCAGCACCCGGGACCGAGTGATGTATCAGCCCCAGCATTTT
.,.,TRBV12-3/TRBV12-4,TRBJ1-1,CASSPTYSSAFF,TGTGCCAGCAGTCCTACCTACTCGTCGGCTTTCTTT
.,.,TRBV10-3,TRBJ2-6,CAISDYGTMSSGANVLTF,TGTGCCATCAGTGATTACGGGACCATGAGCTCTGGGGCCAACGTCCTGACTTTC
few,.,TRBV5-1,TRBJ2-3,CASTRGGEADTQYF,TGCGCCAGCACCAGGGGCGGGGAGGCAGATACGCAGTATTTT
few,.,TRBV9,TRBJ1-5,CASSVTGGGSNQPQHF,TGTGCCAGCAGCGTAACTGGGGGGGGAAGCAATCAGCCCCAGCATTTT